This TCR beta chain was retrieved from a study of cytomegalovirus exposure and HLA in healthy donors (dated by TCRdb to about 2017). Background on the whole study: In an earlier analysis of under 600 of the donors, approximately 300 Gb of sequence data and 117 million unique TCR beta sequences from about 190 million T cells were reported. To predict cytomegalovirus infection status, the study brought together high-throughput TCR immunosequencing, statistical association of individual TCRs with disease status, and machine learning. The T cell repertoires of around 730 subjects were profiled by immunosequencing and related to cytomegalovirus serostatus. Because of strong linkage in the cohort, four or five DR-DQ haplotypes were treated as single units for association and clustering. HLA typing covered class I and class II loci at four-digit resolution. Rather than drawing on any new phenotypic data, the later analysis identified candidate immune exposures from TCR beta sequences and the way those sequences occurred across donors. A later analysis re-examined previously published TCR beta repertoires from more than 550 donors and added high-resolution HLA genotyping to investigate patterns of TCR occurrence. A later genetic analysis took genome-wide SNP genotypes for about three fifths of the roughly 670 donors and used that subset as a discovery cohort. Among the approximately 400 genotyped donors, around 81% belonged to the genetic ancestry cluster associated with self-reported Caucasian donors. The study aimed to test whether signatures of past pathogen exposure could be identified by cataloging public T cell receptors. Every repertoire in the discovery cohort had been generated on one and the same sequencing platform. Among some 410 genotyped donors of the cohort, an average of approximately 250,000 unique TCR beta nucleotide sequences were sequenced per donor, about a sixth of them non-productive. The number of typed donors differed by locus: 629-630 for A, B, C, DRB1 and DQB1; approximately 520 for DQA1; approximately 600 for DPA1; and approximately 450 for DPB1. An earlier analysis of several hundred of the donors used high-throughput TCR beta sequencing to judge whether each TCR beta V gene segment behaved as functional or pseudogenic. In addition to the first cohort of hundreds of subjects, a separate validation cohort of around 110 different subjects was used. Around 320 gigabases of sequencing data and approximately 84 million unique TCR sequences were included in an early release covering under 650 HLA-typed donors. Donor age, sex, ethnicity and CMV serostatus were compiled together with the repertoire data. What the study reported, not specific to this receptor: Cytomegalovirus status was reported to be diagnosed by the classifier with high specificity and sensitivity in both the original and validation cohorts. In this cohort, only TCR beta chains were sequenced, and detectable features were limited by the absence of alpha or paired-chain data. V-gene and J-gene trimming of TCR beta chains was associated with a missense DCLRE1C variant in a later genetic analysis, and the association was replicated in an independent cohort. Compared with equally common non-associated chains, HLA-associated TCR beta chains in a later analysis were more clonally expanded and had lower generation probabilities. Correlated functional status among segregating V segments might reflect linkage disequilibrium, but an unknown experimental factor could not be ruled out. The sequencing pipeline was judged likely to have produced a cluster of highly shared sequence variants as a technical artifact. Across donors, most TCR sequences were observed very rarely, whereas some public TCRs were present in many individuals. The presence/absence analyses assumed that sequencing depth was roughly uniform across donors, and that assumption may not be true. A further reported finding was that TCR beta sequences accurately predicted the HLA-A and HLA-B alleles for most subjects in the first cohort. A later analysis associated 15,000 to 20,000 TCR beta sequences with specific HLA alleles at a false discovery rate of 0.05. For the cohort, immune exposure information was limited to CMV serostatus. According to a later analysis, most CMV-associated TCR beta chains appeared to be HLA-restricted, and the HLA associations seemed to be driven largely by CMV exposure. Because HLA typing was unavailable for some donors at each locus, only the typed subset was used in association tests. In a later genetic analysis, fewer N-insertions in productive TCRs were reported among donors in an Asian-associated ancestry cluster than the approximately 670-donor mean. A later analysis found that TCR association rates varied across HLA loci, with DRB1 alleles showing the most associated TCRs and HLA-C alleles the fewest. The authors suggested that the approach could potentially be extended to other disease states and immunological phenotypes. When HLA alleles, especially DR and DQ, strongly co-occurred, attributing TCR associations to individual alleles was difficult. The 87-base-pair reads could not distinguish some IMGT-functional V segments, including TRBV6-2 and TRBV6-3, so those segments were excluded. Several of the top co-occurrence clusters appeared to be linked to parvovirus B19, influenza, CMV and Epstein-Barr virus, according to a later analysis. The earlier analysis of 587 of the donors excluded 15 to 20 rarely observed V segments, including chromosome 9 orphons, because counts were too low. In vitro tests confirmed that a few of the cytomegalovirus-associated TCR beta chains recognize cytomegalovirus antigens. An earlier analysis of around 500 of the donors showed that most TCR beta V segments appeared in productive rearrangements either about 87% or about 30% of the time, which broadly matched IMGT annotations. In the study, some 160 TCR beta chains were listed as associated with cytomegalovirus.

The library was made by the immunoSEQ multiplex PCR assay. The multiplex PCR relied on a mix of 60 forward primers for TCR Vbeta segments and 13 reverse primers for TCR Jbeta segments. A multiplex PCR assay on genomic DNA amplified the CDR3 region of rearranged TCR beta genes. The Illumina HiSeq System was used to sequence the amplified TCR beta libraries as 87-base-pair reads. Under the source paper's analysis protocol: A later analysis counted approximately 76 million unique TCR beta chains across the 700 or so repertoires, and some 11 million of these chains were shared by at least two donors. Raw reads were error-corrected and collapsed into unique sequences by a nearest-neighbor algorithm in which closely related sequences were merged to remove PCR and sequencing errors. To assign V, D and J gene segments, CDR3 sequences were aligned to IMGT reference sequences. For a sequence to be retained, at least a six-nucleotide match to both a V gene segment and a J gene segment was required. Rearrangements were called productive when the CDR3 lacked stop codons and stayed in frame with V and J; all others were non-productive. Following IMGT convention, CDR3 was defined as the stretch from the second conserved V-encoded cysteine to the conserved J-encoded phenylalanine. The earlier analysis of fewer than 750 of the donors excluded sequences that lacked an unambiguous match to a single V gene segment. An earlier analysis of 500 to 700 of the donors classified V segments as functional when productive rearrangements were above 56.7% and as segregating when the standard deviation between donors was above 5%. A statistical classification framework was built for diagnosing cytomegalovirus status from the catalog of TCR beta chain sequences. In a later analysis, V and J genes were assigned by comparing TCR nucleotide sequences against IMGT/GENE-DB human TR gene sequences. Using the TCRdist pipeline, a later analysis assigned CDR3 sequences along with most-parsimonious VDJ recombination scenarios. In a later analysis, each TCR beta chain was defined by its CDR3 amino acid sequence together with its V-gene family, and reads lacking a unique V-gene family were excluded. As a way to deal with suspected cross-contamination and a sequencing artifact, a later analysis dropped more than 500 nucleotide sequences that were highly shared and had low generation probability. For each public chain, a later analysis derived a clonal expansion index from normalized ranks of inferred template counts within each repertoire. In a later analysis, generation probabilities were computed using a VDJ recombination model fitted to out-of-frame rearrangements, and the results were checked against IGoR. A later analysis scored TCR-TCR, TCR-HLA and TCR-CMV co-occurrence with hypergeometric tests, applying a repertoire-size bias correction to TCR pairs. False discovery rates were estimated in a later analysis by permuting HLA or CMV assignments 20 times. A later analysis grouped co-occurring TCRs with DBSCAN, adding TCRdist sequence similarity when clustering within HLA-allele-positive subsets. Repertoires with fewer than 30,000 or more than 120,000 public chains were left out of co-occurrence clustering, as were four to six repertoires with anomalous nucleotide sharing. As stored in TCRdb, this immuneACCESS dataset retains in-frame rearrangements with V and J assigned. A fraction of the clones does not appear; measured against another copy, unresolved V genes explain less than half of the discrepancy, and the remainder lacks a known reason. V, J and clone size derive from that table, while D and trimming were established from the DNA sequence. The sample profile shows about 110,000 clones; around 73% of them were found once. Around 7.7% of the sample lies in the top ten.

The cohort consisted of hundreds of healthy bone marrow donors. All cohort members were sampled while nominally healthy, although unrecorded immune exposures were likely present. The donor tested CMV seronegative and was one of the 352 seronegative cohort members. Each donor provided a peripheral blood sample, and peripheral blood mononuclear cells were used for TCR beta sequencing. The Qiagen DNeasy Blood Extraction Kit was used to extract genomic DNA from the blood cell samples. Notes on this clone: What antigen it recognizes has not been identified. Per-nucleotide qualities are absent, and no much larger clonotype sits a single base away.

The cysteine opens and the phenylalanine closes a CDR3 of 17 amino acids. Of all the DNA, just the CDR3 is kept, 51 bases in frame from base 1. CDR1 and CDR2, per the germline V gene, are LGHNA and YNFKEQ. Cut back by 0 bases and 0 bases, the V and J ends lie 12 bases apart. The receptor's source is a man aged 40-49 years in good health and CMV-seronegative. Sequences were obtained from PBMCs. In this chain, TRBV4-2 is recombined with TRBJ2-1; the D region possibly corresponds to TRBD2 (6 bases align). The CDR3 in this case is CASSQDLGGHSYNEQFF. The DNA sequence is given as TGTGCCAGCAGCCAAGATCTGGGAGGTCACTCCTACAATGAGCAGTTCTTC.